Listed here are 8 T cell receptor beta chains from one sample, sequenced in a study of blood T cell repertoires in COVID-19. Measured with immunoSEQ multiplex PCR; TCRdb has only the in-frame clones, and not every one. This table holds some 140,000 clones, more than 75% found once. The sample consisted of peripheral blood. The receptors originated from a woman aged 50 to 60 who had recovered from COVID-19.

The J gene is TRBJ1-5, the V gene TRBV27; 9 nucleotides agree with TRBD1. Germline CDR1 MNHEY, CDR2 SMNVEV (reference sequence). Unmatched junction bases numbered 6, after V lost 4 bases and J lost 5 bases. This CDR3 is 15 amino acids long. In DNA form, the CDR3 reads TGTGCCAGCAGTTACTCTACAGGGGGCGATCAGCCCCAGCATTTT. This gives the protein CASSYSTGGDQPQHF.

This rearrangement joins TRBV20-1 to TRBJ1-1; 7 bases match TRBD1. This CDR3 is built from 11 residues. Looked up from germline, CDR1 is DFQATT and CDR2 is SNEGSKA (reference sequence). V lost 5 bases, J lost 8 bases, and 5 bases stayed unmatched. CDR3 in amino acids: CSAQTTGEAFF. DNA for the CDR3: TGCAGTGCTCAGACGACAGGGGAAGCTTTCTTT.

This clone was recorded at least ten times. The chain carries TRBV4-2 and TRBJ1-2; D possibly corresponds to TRBD1 (5 bases). Per germline, CDR1 LGHNA and CDR2 YNFKEQ. This CDR3 contains 12 residues. V lost 0 bases and J lost 8, with 7 bases in between. The CDR3 nucleotides read TGTGCCAGCAGCCAAGATGGGGCCGGCTACACCTTC. Translating gives CASSQDGAGYTF.

This clone has a single count. CDR3 sequence: CASSVQGLRGANVLTF. The CDR3 nucleotides are TGTGCCAGCAGTGTACAGGGCCTTAGGGGGGCCAACGTCCTGACTTTC. The J gene is TRBJ2-6, the V gene TRBV2; tentative D call: TRBD1 (6 bases). Trimming shortened V by 4 bases and J by 4 bases, and 14 bases separated the two germline ends. The germline V gene encodes CDR1 SNHLY and CDR2 FYNNEI. This CDR3 comprises 16 residues.

The rearrangement links TRBV4-1 to TRBJ2-5; TRBD2 matches 7 bases. V lost 5 bases to trimming and J lost 7 bases; unmatched junction nucleotides: 16. The length of the CDR3 is 16 residues. Per the germline V gene, CDR1 is MGHRA and CDR2 is YSYEKL. The CDR3 nucleotides read TGCGCCAGCAGCGGTTACCTGGGGGAGGGTGCGTCGACCCAGTACTTC. This encodes CASSGYLGEGASTQYF.

The table lists this clone with a few counts. The rearrangement joins TRBV19 to TRBJ1-3, with TRBD1 as a possible D gene (5 bases). CDR3 length: 17 amino acids. The germline V gene encodes CDR1 LNHDA and CDR2 SQIVND (reference sequence). Trimming removed 5 bases at V and 0 bases at J, with 17 bases between. The CDR3 is CASSAQNRMPSGNTIYF. CDR3 DNA sequence: TGTGCCAGTAGTGCCCAGAACAGGATGCCCTCTGGAAACACCATATATTTT.

This chain connects TRBV15 to TRBJ2-3, with D maybe TRBD2 (6 bases). Trimming stripped 4 bases from V and 3 bases from J, with 11 bases between. Germline V gene data show CDR1 as LNHNV and CDR2 as YYDKDF (reference sequence). The CDR3 consists of 14 residues. CDR3 residues: CATSTGGRTDTQYF. The CDR3 bases are TGTGCCACCAGCACCGGGGGAAGGACAGATACGCAGTATTTT.

This chain connects TRBV6-5 to TRBJ1-1; 9 nucleotides align to TRBD1. The CDR3 totals 14 residues. CDR1 and CDR2 from the germline V gene are MNHEY and SVGAGI. J gave up 5 bases and V 6 bases, and 7 bases lay outside the gene matches. CDR3 sequence reads: CASRNGQGLTEAFF. The DNA for the CDR3 is TGTGCCAGCAGAAACGGACAGGGGTTAACTGAAGCTTTCTTT.